This T cell receptor beta chain was retrieved from a study of control samples from healthy donors and cancer patients. Germline V gene sequence: CDR1 SNHLY, CDR2 FYNNEI. The junction had 11 bases not matched to a gene; V was cut back by 3 bases and J by 2 bases. CDR3 length: 17 residues. TCRdb keeps only in-frame clones here, not all; method: immunoSEQ multiplex PCR. The sample gives around 130,000 clones, under 90% of which show up once; 6% to 9.5% is in the top ten. The chain couples TRBV2 to TRBJ2-7, with 9 bases that match TRBD1. The receptor's source is a man aged 50-59 years with head and neck cancer. Sequencing used PBMCs. The CDR3 loop reads CASSDSPGQGIPYEQYF. In nucleotides, the CDR3 is TGTGCCAGCAGTGACTCCCCGGGACAGGGAATTCCCTACGAGCAGTACTTC.